This section outlines one T cell receptor beta chain sequence together with its context. What it binds is not known. This record comes from a study of a mutant IDH1 vaccine in newly diagnosed glioma. Study-level information: There were eight vaccinations for patients, given in weeks 1, 3, 5, 7, 11, 15, 19 and 23.

Sample time point: week 5, during vaccination. Each dose of the vaccine consisted of 300 ug of mutant IDH1 20-mer peptide, with topical imiquimod. Study observations and caveats: Patients showed vaccine-induced immune responses at a rate of 80% to 95%.

The CDR3 consists of 13 residues. The germline V and J ends were trimmed by 6 bases and 1 base, with 6 bases remaining between them. Germline lookup yields CDR1 WNHNN and CDR2 SYGVQD (reference sequence). Only in-frame clones appear in the TCRdb table, and some are missing; sequencing was by immunoSEQ multiplex PCR. The table includes about 38,000 clones, 75% to 85% detected once. J is TRBJ2-2 and V is TRBV10-1; perhaps D is TRBD1 or TRBD2 (5 bases each). The sample consisted of PBMCs, taken from a glioma patient whose treatment included an IDH1 peptide vaccine. This receptor was obtained from a man aged 40-50 years with glioma. DNA for the CDR3: TGCGCCAGCAGGAGGGGGAACACCGGGGAGCTGTTTTTT. Translation: CASRRGNTGELFF.